Below are 31 T cell receptor beta chains sequenced from a single sample in a study of response to subunit inactivated influenza vaccine. TCRdb ran MiXCR on the RT-PCR reads and lists one entry per CDR3 protein. This repertoire shows under 800,000 distinct CDR3 sequences, about 15% found once; its top ten account for around 7%. This specimen consisted of PBMCs from blood, obtained around 15 days before vaccination. The receptors come from a man aged 50 to 59 who received an inactivated influenza vaccine.

The V call is TRBV20-1, the J call TRBJ2-1; 9 positions match TRBD2. The CDR3 has 14 residues. The germline CDR1 and CDR2 sequences are DFQATT and SNEGSKA (reference sequence). The ends lost 6 bases at V and 7 bases at J; junction bases unmatched: 10. Written as DNA, the CDR3 is TGCAGTGCCTACGGGACTAGCTTGTGGAATGAGCAGTTCTTC. Residues: CSAYGTSLWNEQFF.

A few counts support this clonotype. The rearrangement joins TRBV20-1 to TRBJ2-1, with 8 bases fitting TRBD2. The CDR3 runs 14 residues. Looked up from germline, CDR1 is DFQATT and CDR2 is SNEGSKA (reference sequence). Unmatched junction bases numbered 8, after V lost 0 bases and J lost 10 bases. DNA for the CDR3: TGCAGTGCTAGAGATAGTGGCGGGAGGAACGAGCAGTTCTTC. It translates to CSARDSGGRNEQFF.

This clonotype was counted only a few times. The rearrangement uses TRBV7-2 and TRBJ2-3; a weak D match, TRBD1 (6 bases). V was shortened by 0 bases and J by 1 base, with 14 bases between the two germline ends. Germline lookup yields CDR1 SGHTA and CDR2 FQGNSA. This CDR3 is 17 amino acids long. The CDR3 loop reads CASSLASRGFGTDTQYF. In nucleotides, the CDR3 is TGTGCCAGCAGCTTAGCCTCTAGGGGGTTCGGCACAGATACGCAGTATTTT.

This clonotype was counted ten times or more. V gene TRBV12-3 or TRBV12-4 combines with J gene TRBJ2-7, with D maybe TRBD1 (7 bases). The CDR3 loop spans 14 amino acids. Trimming took off 5 bases at V and 7 bases at J, with 18 bases between the two ends. This CDR3 is CASSGQEGLGEQYF. DNA of the CDR3: TGTGCCAGCAGTGGACAGGAGGGCTTGGGAGAGCAGTACTTC.

This clonotype occurred many times. The rearrangement joins TRBV4-3 to TRBJ2-1, with 9 bases lining up with TRBD2. The CDR3 runs to 15 residues. Trimming took 0 bases from V and 10 from J; bases not matched to a gene: 7. Germline loops: CDR1 LGHNA, CDR2 YSLEER. CDR3 in DNA: TGCGCCAGCAGCCAAGAGGGCGGGAGGGAAGGGGAGCAGTTCTTC. It codes for CASSQEGGREGEQFF.

This clonotype was observed a handful of times. The rearrangement uses TRBV5-6 and TRBJ1-1, with D possibly matching TRBD1 (5 bases). Trimming left V 4 bases short and J 1 base short, with 17 bases between. CDR3 size: 16 residues. The germline V gene has CDR1 SGHDT and CDR2 YYEEEE. The CDR3 reads CASSRRGGGPNTEAFF. Here the CDR3 DNA reads TGTGCCAGCAGCCGAAGGGGCGGCGGTCCGAACACTGAAGCTTTCTTT.

This clonotype was counted only a few times. The chain recombines TRBV5-1 with TRBJ2-5; a possible D gene is TRBD1 (6 bases). Trimming removed 4 bases at V and 5 bases at J, with 15 bases between. There are 14 residues in the CDR3. Per the germline V gene, CDR1 is SGHRS and CDR2 is YFSETQ. The CDR3: CASSQRGRRETQYF. In nucleotides, the CDR3 is TGCGCCAGCAGCCAAAGGGGGAGAAGGGAGACCCAGTACTTC. The whole variable domain, filled in from reference TRBV5-1 and TRBJ2-5, reads KAGVTQTPRYLIKTRGQQVTLSCSPISGHRSVSWYQQTPGQGLQFLFEYFSETQRNKGNFPGRFSGRQFSNSRSEMNVSTLELGDSALYLCASSQRGRRETQYFGPGTRLLVL.

The chain employs TRBV29-1 and TRBJ2-7, with D perhaps TRBD2 (5 bases). Trimming took 3 bases from V and 9 from J, leaving 24 bases between them. Germline V gene sequence: CDR1 SQVTM, CDR2 ANQGSEA. The CDR3 is made up of 15 amino acids. DNA of the CDR3: TGCAGCGTTGATTTATATCAGAGCGGTGGTATGGGGCAGTACTTC. Translated: CSVDLYQSGGMGQYF.

This sequence joins TRBV6-1 and TRBJ2-5; 8 positions match TRBD2. CDR1 and CDR2 from the germline V gene are MNHNS and SASEGT. The CDR3 is made up of 14 amino acids. The V gene end was trimmed by 2 bases and the J gene end by 7 bases; junction bases not matched to a gene: 6. CDR3 sequence reads: CASSEPGLDGTQYF. The CDR3, as DNA: TGTGCCAGCAGTGAACCGGGACTAGACGGGACCCAGTACTTC.

The V and J genes are TRBV7-2 and TRBJ2-5; D perhaps matches TRBD1 (7 bases). The CDR3 sequence is 16 residues long. Germline CDR1 and CDR2: SGHTA and FQGNSA. Trimming shortened V by 5 bases and J by 4 bases, and 20 bases separated the two germline ends. The CDR3 here is CASSPSGGTALETQYF. The CDR3 DNA reads TGTGCCAGCAGCCCCTCAGGCGGGACAGCTTTAGAGACCCAGTACTTC.

This clonotype was seen more than once but under ten times. The chain's CDR3 is CASRPIGLAGTGELFF. The CDR3, as DNA: TGTGCCAGCAGACCTATCGGACTAGCGGGTACCGGGGAGCTGTTTTTT. V and J are TRBV27 and TRBJ2-2, with 11 bases matching TRBD2. The germline CDR1 and CDR2 sequences are MNHEY and SMNVEV (reference sequence). This CDR3 comprises 16 residues. Trimming took 6 bases from V and 5 from J; bases not matched to a gene: 8.

The chain employs TRBV3-1 and TRBJ2-5; TRBD2 matches at 7 bases. The CDR3 is 13 residues long. The V gene end was trimmed by 4 bases and the J gene end by 3 bases; junction bases not matched to a gene: 2. Germline V gene data show CDR1 as LGHDT and CDR2 as YNNKEL (reference sequence). The CDR3 sequence: CASSRLAKETQYF. The CDR3 DNA follows: TGTGCCAGCAGCCGACTAGCCAAAGAGACCCAGTACTTC.

The table lists this clonotype with many counts. The chain links TRBV12-3 or TRBV12-4 to TRBJ1-2; possibly TRBD1 for D (6 bases). Trimming removed 5 bases at V and 8 bases at J, with 12 bases between. This CDR3 region has 12 residues. In DNA, the CDR3 is TGTGCCAGCAGTGTTGGAGGGGGAGGCTACACCTTC. It is translated as CASSVGGGGYTF.

This clonotype appeared a few times. The V gene is TRBV29-1, the J gene TRBJ2-1; 14 bases fit TRBD2. Germline values: CDR1 SQVTM, CDR2 ANQGSEA. V was clipped by 7 bases and J by 0 bases; unmatched bases: 8. CDR3 length: 17 amino acids. Here the CDR3 DNA reads TGCAGCGCCAGACTAGCGGGGGGGTCTAGCTCCTACAATGAGCAGTTCTTC. Its translation is CSARLAGGSSSYNEQFF.

This clonotype was counted a few times. The chain joins TRBV5-1 to TRBJ2-5; D is perhaps TRBD2 (6 bases). The germline V gene encodes CDR1 SGHRS and CDR2 YFSETQ. V was trimmed by 5 bases and J by 5 bases, leaving 16 bases between them. This CDR3 has 14 residues. CDR3 nucleotide sequence: TGCGCCAGCAGTTCCGGGACTTCTCTTGAGACCCAGTACTTC. Translation gives CASSSGTSLETQYF. The whole variable domain, filled in from reference TRBV5-1 and TRBJ2-5, reads KAGVTQTPRYLIKTRGQQVTLSCSPISGHRSVSWYQQTPGQGLQFLFEYFSETQRNKGNFPGRFSGRQFSNSRSEMNVSTLELGDSALYLCASSSGTSLETQYFGPGTRLLVL.

CDR3 loop: CASNRGPWGELFF. The CDR3 nucleotides are TGTGCCAGCAACAGGGGCCCGTGGGGGGAGCTGTTTTTT. This chain connects TRBV6-2 or TRBV6-3 to TRBJ2-2, with 7 bases that match TRBD1. The junction had 7 bases not matched to a gene; V was cut back by 7 bases and J by 8 bases. The CDR3 contains 13 residues. The germline V gene has CDR1 MNHEY and CDR2 SVGEGT.

The V call is TRBV18, the J call TRBJ2-3; D gene unclear. This CDR3 has 15 amino acids. V gave up 3 bases and J gave up 0 bases, with 10 bases separating them. The germline CDR1 and CDR2 sequences are KGHSH and LQKENI. In nucleotides, the CDR3 is TGTGCCAGCTCACCCCAGACCTCAAGCACAGATACGCAGTATTTT. Its translation: CASSPQTSSTDTQYF.

This clonotype was recorded many times. The chain is built from TRBV15 and TRBJ2-3; 9 bases are shared with TRBD1. This CDR3 spans 16 amino acids. J gave up 7 bases and V 0 bases, and 8 bases lay outside the gene matches. CDR1 and CDR2 from the germline V gene are LNHNV and YYDKDF (reference sequence). CDR3 sequence: CATSRDRGQGRNTQYF. The CDR3 nucleotides are TGTGCCACCAGCAGAGATCGCGGACAGGGGAGGAATACGCAGTATTTT.

This sequence joins TRBV6-5 and TRBJ2-7; D remains unclear. CDR1 and CDR2 from the germline V gene are MNHEY and SVGAGI. CDR3 size: 15 residues. With 2 bases removed from V and 0 bases from J, the gap between germline ends came to 11 bases. CDR3 sequence: CASSYRPPSSYEQYF. Written as DNA, the CDR3 is TGTGCCAGCAGTTACCGGCCTCCGAGCTCCTACGAGCAGTACTTC.

The CDR3 protein is CAWSIGSGELFF. The CDR3 nucleotides are TGTGCCTGGAGTATTGGATCCGGGGAGCTGTTTTTT. This chain connects TRBV30 to TRBJ2-2; unclear D gene. V was shortened by 2 bases and J by 6 bases, with 7 bases between the two germline ends. Looked up from germline, CDR1 is GTSNPN and CDR2 is SVGIG (reference sequence). The CDR3 extends over 12 amino acids. The entire variable domain, with the rest obtained from reference TRBV30 and TRBJ2-2, is as follows: SQTIHQWPATLVQPVGSPLSLECTVEGTSNPNLYWYRQAAGRGLQLLFYSVGIGQISSEVPQNLSASRPQDRQFILSSKKLLLSDSGFYLCAWSIGSGELFFGEGSRLTVL.

In its sample, this clonotype was seen a few times. The J gene is TRBJ1-5, the V gene TRBV28; a possible D gene is TRBD1 (6 bases). The V end was cut by 6 bases, the J end by 4 bases, with 22 bases between. Germline values: CDR1 MDHEN, CDR2 SYDVKM. The CDR3 has 17 residues. CDR3 amino acids: CASSHRHPGQNNQPQHF. DNA of the CDR3: TGTGCCAGCAGCCATCGTCACCCCGGACAGAATAATCAGCCCCAGCATTTT.

The CDR3 bases are TGCAGCGTTGAAAGGCCGACAGGGGGGGTGTACGAGCAGTACTTC. It encodes CSVERPTGGVYEQYF. The V and J genes are TRBV29-1 and TRBJ2-7; 9 nucleotides agree with TRBD1. Germline CDR1 and CDR2: SQVTM and ANQGSEA. The CDR3 has 15 amino acids. The V and J ends lost 2 bases and 4 bases, in that order; junction bases with no gene match: 9.

On this clonotype itself: A junction boundary mismatches the germline segment, possibly from a read error. This chain joins TRBV6-1 and TRBJ2-2; 7 bases map to TRBD2. Germline V gives CDR1 MNHNS, CDR2 SASEGT. The CDR3 is 15 amino acids. The CDR3 protein is CASREAGRNTGELFF. The CDR3, as DNA: TGTGCCAGCAGGGAAGCGGGACGGAACACCGGGGAGCTGTTTTTT.

In this sample, this clonotype turned up many times. The genes are TRBV5-1 and TRBJ2-2; 9 bases match TRBD1. The CDR3 is 15 amino acids. Germline V gene sequence: CDR1 SGHRS, CDR2 YFSETQ. After removal of 4 bases from V and 4 bases from J, the junction contained 5 bases not matched to a gene. CDR3 sequence (DNA): TGCGCCAGCAGCCCAGGGGACAGGGCCACCGGGGAGCTGTTTTTT. It encodes CASSPGDRATGELFF.

This clonotype was recorded a few times. The J gene is TRBJ2-7, the V gene TRBV5-6; D is ambiguous. The V gene's germline CDR1 is SGHDT and CDR2 YYEEEE. The CDR3 is 12 residues long. V was pared by 3 bases and J by 6 bases, with 10 bases between. CDR3 loop: CASSSGMAEQYF. The CDR3 DNA sequence: TGTGCCAGCAGCTCGGGCATGGCCGAGCAGTACTTC.

In its sample, this clonotype was seen a few times. V usage is TRBV5-1 and J usage is TRBJ2-1; TRBD1 might be the D (5 bases). The V gene's germline CDR1 is SGHRS and CDR2 YFSETQ. The CDR3 is 16 residues long. Trimming took off 3 bases at V and 0 bases at J, with 13 bases between the two ends. CDR3 sequence (DNA): TGCGCCAGCAGCTCCACAGGTTCAAGCTCCTACAATGAGCAGTTCTTC. This sequence encodes CASSSTGSSSYNEQFF.

The chain links TRBV28 to TRBJ2-1; D call uncertain. Trimming shortened V by 4 bases and J by 5 bases, and 12 bases separated the two germline ends. The germline CDR1 and CDR2 sequences are MDHEN and SYDVKM. The CDR3 covers 14 residues. CDR3 residues: CASSSTVPHNEQFF. In nucleotides, the CDR3 is TGTGCCAGCAGTTCAACAGTCCCCCACAATGAGCAGTTCTTC. The full variable domain, rest sourced from reference TRBV28 and TRBJ2-1, is DVKVTQSSRYLVKRTGEKVFLECVQDMDHENMFWYRQDPGLGLRLIYFSYDVKMKEKGDIPEGYSVSREKKERFSLILESASTNQTSMYLCASSSTVPHNEQFFGPGTRLTVL.

This clonotype was seen more than once but under ten times. The chain links TRBV5-1 to TRBJ2-5, with D uncertain. The germline CDR1 and CDR2 sequences are SGHRS and YFSETQ. This CDR3 has 12 residues. With 4 bases removed from V and 0 bases from J, the gap between germline ends came to 4 bases. The CDR3: CASSRHQETQYF. The DNA of the CDR3 is TGCGCCAGCAGCAGGCACCAAGAGACCCAGTACTTC.

This rearrangement joins TRBV20-1 to TRBJ1-5, with 10 bases lining up with TRBD1. Germline assignment: CDR1 DFQATT and CDR2 SNEGSKA (reference sequence). V shed 6 bases and J 6 bases; nucleotides not matched to a gene: 5. The CDR3 runs 13 residues. CDR3 residues: CSAEDRGGQPQHF. The CDR3 DNA reads as TGCAGTGCAGAGGACAGGGGGGGTCAGCCCCAGCATTTT.

The chain joins TRBV7-2 to TRBJ2-2; D is unclear. Germline lookup yields CDR1 SGHTA and CDR2 FQGNSA. Trimming removed 1 base from V and 1 base from J, with 13 bases in between. The CDR3 loop spans 17 amino acids. CDR3 protein: CASSLGAGLMNTGELFF. CDR3 sequence (DNA): TGTGCCAGCAGCTTAGGGGCAGGCTTAATGAACACCGGGGAGCTGTTTTTT.

The J gene is TRBJ2-5, the V gene TRBV5-1; 8 nucleotides agree with TRBD1. The CDR3 is 15 residues long. Germline CDR1 and CDR2: SGHRS and YFSETQ. V lost 4 bases and J lost 4; bases outside the gene matches: 9. Written as DNA, the CDR3 is TGCGCCAGCAGCCCTGGACAGGGAGGCAGAGAGACCCAGTACTTC. This codes for CASSPGQGGRETQYF.